This paragraph covers one T cell receptor beta chain sequence. The record originates from a study of blood T cell repertoires in COVID-19. At the level of the study: There were acute and convalescent COVID-19 samples, and they came from the United States, Italy and Spain. PBMCs, B-cell-depleted T cells, or T cells were the source of the cDNA or gDNA that made up the material.

Original processing methods: Estimation of nucleated cell counts was performed using reference gene primer amplification. Sequencing used immunoSEQ multiplex PCR; TCRdb keeps in-frame clones, though not all of them. D and trimming were read from the DNA, whereas the V and J calls and clone size are those reported in that table. The sample lists fewer than 300,000 clones, 90% occurring once. Per germline, CDR1 SGHAT and CDR2 FQNNGV. The trim removed 3 bases at V and 6 bases at J, leaving 5 bases unmatched. The CDR3 is made up of 15 amino acids. This sequence joins TRBV11-2 and TRBJ2-1; 10 nucleotides match TRBD2. This sequence originates from a woman between 45 and 65 years old with COVID-19, enrolled during active disease. The material sequenced was peripheral blood. The chain's CDR3 is CASSFSAGGLNEQFF. CDR3 DNA sequence: TGTGCCAGCAGCTTTTCAGCGGGAGGGCTCAATGAGCAGTTCTTC.